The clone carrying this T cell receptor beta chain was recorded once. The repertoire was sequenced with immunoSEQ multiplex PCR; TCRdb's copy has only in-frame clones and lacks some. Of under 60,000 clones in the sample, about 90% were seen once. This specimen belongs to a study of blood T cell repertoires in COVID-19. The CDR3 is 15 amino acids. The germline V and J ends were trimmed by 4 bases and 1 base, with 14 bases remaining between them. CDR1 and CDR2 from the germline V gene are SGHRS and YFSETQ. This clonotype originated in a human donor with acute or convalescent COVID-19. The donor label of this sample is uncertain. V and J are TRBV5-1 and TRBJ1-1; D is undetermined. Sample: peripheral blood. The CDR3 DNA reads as TGCGCCAGCAGCCCTCCGGCGGCCGAGAACACTGAAGCTTTCTTT. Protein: CASSPPAAENTEAFF. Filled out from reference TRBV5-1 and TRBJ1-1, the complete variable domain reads KAGVTQTPRYLIKTRGQQVTLSCSPISGHRSVSWYQQTPGQGLQFLFEYFSETQRNKGNFPGRFSGRQFSNSRSEMNVSTLELGDSALYLCASSPPAAENTEAFFGQGTRLTVV.